This entry features one TCR beta chain sequence. Its antigen remains unidentified. Some clones are missing from TCRdb's copy, which holds only in-frame ones; the method was immunoSEQ multiplex PCR. Of 25,000 to 30,000 clones in the sample, more than 70% were seen once. These data belong to a study of T cells in localized non-small cell lung cancer. Study findings and constraints: Since sequencing was restricted to only one region of the tumor, intratumor heterogeneity remains a possibility. The greatest T cell clonality was found in uninvolved adjacent lung (higher than in tumor).

The sample consisted of peripheral blood, taken before any cancer treatment. This TCR came from a female donor of 60 years or more with stage III squamous cell lung carcinoma.

The CDR3 region is CASSLRAGETQYF. CDR3 in DNA: TGTGCCAGCAGCTTAAGGGCTGGGGAGACCCAGTACTTC. This chain uses TRBV7-3 with TRBJ2-5, with D unresolved. V lost 1 base, J lost 5 bases, and 8 bases lay in between. In germline, CDR1 is SGHTA, CDR2 FQGTGA. This CDR3 has 13 amino acids.